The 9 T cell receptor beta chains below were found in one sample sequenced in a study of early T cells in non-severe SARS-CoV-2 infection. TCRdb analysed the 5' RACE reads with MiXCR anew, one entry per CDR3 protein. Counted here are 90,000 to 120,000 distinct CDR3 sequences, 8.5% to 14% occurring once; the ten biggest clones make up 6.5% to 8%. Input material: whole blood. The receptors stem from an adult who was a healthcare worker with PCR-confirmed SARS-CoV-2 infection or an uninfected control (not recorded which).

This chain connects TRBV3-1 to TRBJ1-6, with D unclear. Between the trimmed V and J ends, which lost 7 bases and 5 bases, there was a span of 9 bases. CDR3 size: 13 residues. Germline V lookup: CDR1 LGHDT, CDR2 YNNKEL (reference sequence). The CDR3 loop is CASTGAHNSPLHF. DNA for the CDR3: TGTGCCAGCACCGGAGCCCATAATTCACCCCTCCACTTT.

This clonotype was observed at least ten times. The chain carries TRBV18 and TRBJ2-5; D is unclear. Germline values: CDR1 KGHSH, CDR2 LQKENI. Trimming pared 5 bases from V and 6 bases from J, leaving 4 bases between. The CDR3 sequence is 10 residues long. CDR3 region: CASSDQTQYF. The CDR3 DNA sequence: TGTGCCAGCTCAGACCAGACCCAGTACTTC.

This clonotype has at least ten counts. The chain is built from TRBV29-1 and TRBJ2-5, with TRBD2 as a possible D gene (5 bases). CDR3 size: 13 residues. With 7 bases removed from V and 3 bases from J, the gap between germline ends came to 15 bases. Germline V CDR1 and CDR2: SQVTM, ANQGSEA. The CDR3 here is CSANRGNKETQYF. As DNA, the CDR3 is TGCAGCGCCAACCGGGGAAATAAAGAGACCCAGTACTTC.

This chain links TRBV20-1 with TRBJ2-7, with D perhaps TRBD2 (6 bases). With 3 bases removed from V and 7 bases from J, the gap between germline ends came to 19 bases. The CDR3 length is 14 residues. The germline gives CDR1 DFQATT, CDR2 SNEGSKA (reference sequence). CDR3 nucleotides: TGCAGTGCTAGCCGGGGAGGTTATCGGGATGAGCAGTACTTC. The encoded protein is CSASRGGYRDEQYF.

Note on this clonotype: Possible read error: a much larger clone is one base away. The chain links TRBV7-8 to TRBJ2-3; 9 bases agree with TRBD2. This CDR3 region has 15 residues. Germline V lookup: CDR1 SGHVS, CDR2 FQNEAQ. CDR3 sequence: CVSSLAGVGSDTQYF. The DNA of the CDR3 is TGTGTCAGCAGCTTAGCGGGAGTGGGTTCAGATACGCAGTATTTT.

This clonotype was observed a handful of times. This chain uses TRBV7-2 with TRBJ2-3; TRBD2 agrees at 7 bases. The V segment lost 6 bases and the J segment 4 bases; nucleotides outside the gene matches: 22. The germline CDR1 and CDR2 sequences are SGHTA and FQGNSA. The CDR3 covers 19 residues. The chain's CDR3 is CASSHPWSGLGSFADTQYF. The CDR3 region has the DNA TGTGCCAGCAGTCACCCGTGGTCCGGACTAGGGTCGTTTGCAGATACGCAGTATTTT.

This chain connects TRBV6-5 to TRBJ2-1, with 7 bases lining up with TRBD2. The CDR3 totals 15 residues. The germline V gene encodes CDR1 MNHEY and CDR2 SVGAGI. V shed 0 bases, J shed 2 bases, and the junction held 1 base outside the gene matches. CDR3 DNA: TGTGCCAGCAGTTACTCGAGCGGGACCTACAATGAGCAGTTCTTC. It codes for CASSYSSGTYNEQFF.

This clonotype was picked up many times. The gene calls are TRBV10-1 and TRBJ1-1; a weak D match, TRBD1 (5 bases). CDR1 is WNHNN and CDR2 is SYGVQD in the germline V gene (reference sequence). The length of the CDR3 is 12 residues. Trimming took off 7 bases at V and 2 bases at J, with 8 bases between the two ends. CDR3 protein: CASKGPNTEAFF. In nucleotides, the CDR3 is TGCGCCAGCAAGGGACCTAACACTGAAGCTTTCTTT.

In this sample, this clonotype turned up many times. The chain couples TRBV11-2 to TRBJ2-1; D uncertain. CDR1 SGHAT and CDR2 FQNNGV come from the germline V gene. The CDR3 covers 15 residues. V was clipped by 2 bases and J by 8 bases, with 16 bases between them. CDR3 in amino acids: CASSLNSARGDEQFF. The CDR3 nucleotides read TGTGCCAGCAGCTTAAATTCCGCTCGCGGCGATGAGCAGTTCTTC.